This TCR beta chain was sequenced in a study of control samples from healthy donors and cancer patients. Using immunoSEQ multiplex PCR, the repertoire was profiled, and TCRdb retains in-frame clones only, with some absent. The sample includes some 200,000 clones, 85% to 95% of them seen just once. The germline V gene encodes CDR1 LGHDT and CDR2 YNNKEL (reference sequence). CDR3 length: 15 amino acids. The V and J ends lost 4 bases and 3 bases, in that order; junction bases with no gene match: 6. The receptor's source is a man aged 18 to 29 in good health. The material sequenced was blood. The chain has TRBV3-1 (or the pseudogene TRBV3-2) and TRBJ2-3; 8 bases fit TRBD2. For the CDR3, the DNA is TGTGCCAGCAGCCCGGGGGGGGACCGTACAGATACGCAGTATTTT. It encodes CASSPGGDRTDTQYF.